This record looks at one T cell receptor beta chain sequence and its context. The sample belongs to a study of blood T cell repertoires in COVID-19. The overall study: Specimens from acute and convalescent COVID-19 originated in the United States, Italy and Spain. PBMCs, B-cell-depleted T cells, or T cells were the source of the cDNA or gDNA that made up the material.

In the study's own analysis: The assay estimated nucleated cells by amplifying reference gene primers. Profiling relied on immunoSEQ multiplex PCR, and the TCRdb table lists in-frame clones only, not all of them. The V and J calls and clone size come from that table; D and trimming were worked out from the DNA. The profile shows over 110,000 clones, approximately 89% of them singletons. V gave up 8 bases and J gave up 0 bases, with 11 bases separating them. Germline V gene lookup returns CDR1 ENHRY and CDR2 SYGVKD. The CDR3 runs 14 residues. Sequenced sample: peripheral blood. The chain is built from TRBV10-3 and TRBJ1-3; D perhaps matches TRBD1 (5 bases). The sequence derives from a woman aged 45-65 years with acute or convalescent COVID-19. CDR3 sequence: CAIRDLSSGNTIYF. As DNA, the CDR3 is TGTGCCATCCGGGACTTAAGCTCTGGAAACACCATATATTTT.